The rows below give T cell receptor beta chains drawn from one sample of a study of blood T cell repertoires in COVID-19. Assay used: immunoSEQ multiplex PCR; TCRdb lists only in-frame clones, some missing. The sample has under 200,000 clones, 79% seen once. The sequenced material came from peripheral blood. These receptors all stem from a woman in her sixties with COVID-19, enrolled during active disease. CDR3s leave out the opening cysteine and the closing phenylalanine or tryptophan.

TRBV12-3/TRBV12-4,ASSLVEYNEQF
TRBV5-1,ASSRGQGAGGYT
TRBV6-5,ASRAWGTDGQPQH
TRBV18,ASSGLGHEAF
TRBV5-4,ASSLGLAGADTGELF
TRBV7-3,ASSFQATTPYNEQF
TRBV28,ASAPDPGWFNNTEAF
TRBV6-2/TRBV6-3,ASSHRQSLNYGYT
TRBV7-3,ASSSYRGLEEKLF
TRBV4-3,ASSQEGQGASDTQY
TRBV4-3,ASSQVTSGSGSGELF
TRBV27,ASSKRTGTGDNEQF
TRBV15,ATSRVRAGLGSGANVLT
TRBV7-7,ASSLGGRGVQETQY
TRBV24-1,ATSEPTSSSYNEQF
TRBV9,ASSPPGGTQY
TRBV9,ASTEGLAGADEQY
TRBV3-1/TRBV3-2,ASSQVLVPTGELF
TRBV29-1,STPLRQGTSGSCSYEQY
TRBV7-2,ASSIKGQNTEAF
TRBV7-2,ASSRPSGELF
TRBV11-3,ASSQTSNTEAF
TRBV4-3,ASSRDQSGETQY
TRBV7-2,ASSLGHSTDTQY
TRBV30,AWRDRGSETQY
TRBV28,ASSEGQGSNQPQH
TRBV14,ASSQDAGMYTEAF
TRBV7-3,ASSLAGSGELF